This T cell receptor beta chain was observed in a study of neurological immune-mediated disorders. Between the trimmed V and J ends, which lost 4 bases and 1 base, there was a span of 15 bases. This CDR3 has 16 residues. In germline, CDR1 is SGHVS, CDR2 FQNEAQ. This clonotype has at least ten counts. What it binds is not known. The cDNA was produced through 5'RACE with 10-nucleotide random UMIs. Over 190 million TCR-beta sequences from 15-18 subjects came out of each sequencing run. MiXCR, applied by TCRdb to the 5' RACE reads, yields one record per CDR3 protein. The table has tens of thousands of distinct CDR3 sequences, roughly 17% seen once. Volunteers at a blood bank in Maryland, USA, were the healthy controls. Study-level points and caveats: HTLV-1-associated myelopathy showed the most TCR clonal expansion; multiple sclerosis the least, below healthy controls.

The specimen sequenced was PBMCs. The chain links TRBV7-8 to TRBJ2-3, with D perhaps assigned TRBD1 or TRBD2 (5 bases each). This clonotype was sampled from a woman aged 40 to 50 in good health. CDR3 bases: TGTGCCAGCAGCTCCTGGGACCGGGGAGGCACAGATACGCAGTATTTT. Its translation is CASSSWDRGGTDTQYF.